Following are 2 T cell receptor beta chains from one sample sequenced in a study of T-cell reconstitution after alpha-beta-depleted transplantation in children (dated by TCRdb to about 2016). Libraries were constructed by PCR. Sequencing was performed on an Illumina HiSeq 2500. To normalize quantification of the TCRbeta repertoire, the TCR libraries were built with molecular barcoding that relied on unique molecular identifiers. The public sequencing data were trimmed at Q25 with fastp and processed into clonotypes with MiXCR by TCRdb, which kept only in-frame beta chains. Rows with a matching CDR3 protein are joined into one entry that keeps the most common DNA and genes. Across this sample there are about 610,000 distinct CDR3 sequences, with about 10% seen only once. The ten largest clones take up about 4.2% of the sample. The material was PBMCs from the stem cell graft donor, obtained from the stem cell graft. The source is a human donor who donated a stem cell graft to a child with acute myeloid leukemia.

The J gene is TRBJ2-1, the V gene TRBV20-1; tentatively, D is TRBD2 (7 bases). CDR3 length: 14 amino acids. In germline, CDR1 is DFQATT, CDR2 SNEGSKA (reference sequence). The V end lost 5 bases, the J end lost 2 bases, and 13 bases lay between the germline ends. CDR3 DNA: TGCAGTGCTGAGGGAGGGGGACCCTACAATGAGCAGTTCTTC. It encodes CSAEGGGPYNEQFF.

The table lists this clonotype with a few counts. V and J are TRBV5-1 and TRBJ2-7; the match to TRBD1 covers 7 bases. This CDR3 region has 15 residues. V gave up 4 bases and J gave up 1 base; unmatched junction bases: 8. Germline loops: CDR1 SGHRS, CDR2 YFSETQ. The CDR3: CASSQRQGSSYEQYF. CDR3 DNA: TGCGCCAGCAGCCAGAGACAGGGCTCTTCCTACGAGCAGTACTTC.